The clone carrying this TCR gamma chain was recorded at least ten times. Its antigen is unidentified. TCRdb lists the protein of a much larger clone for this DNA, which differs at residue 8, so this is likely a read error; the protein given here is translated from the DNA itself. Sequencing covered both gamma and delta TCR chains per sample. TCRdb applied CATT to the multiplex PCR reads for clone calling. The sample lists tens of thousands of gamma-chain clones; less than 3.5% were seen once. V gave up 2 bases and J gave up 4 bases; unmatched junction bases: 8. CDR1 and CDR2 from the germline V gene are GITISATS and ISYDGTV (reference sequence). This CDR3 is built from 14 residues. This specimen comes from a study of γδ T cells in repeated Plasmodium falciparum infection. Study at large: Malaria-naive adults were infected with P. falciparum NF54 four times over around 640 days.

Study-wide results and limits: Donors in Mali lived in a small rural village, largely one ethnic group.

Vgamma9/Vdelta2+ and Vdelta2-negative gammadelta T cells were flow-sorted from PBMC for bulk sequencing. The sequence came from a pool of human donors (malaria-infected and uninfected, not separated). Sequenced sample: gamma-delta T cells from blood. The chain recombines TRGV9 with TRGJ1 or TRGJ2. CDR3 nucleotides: TGTGCCTTGTGGGAGGAATGCTTCTATTATAAGAAACTCTTT. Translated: CALWEECFYYKKLF.